This is a list of T cell receptor beta chains from one sample in a study of blood T cells in healthy people across ages. In TCRdb, the 5' RACE reads were re-called with MiXCR into one record per CDR3 protein. The sample holds about 720,000 distinct CDR3 sequences, around 25% seen once. Another study also made use of these data, one on T cells of mothers and their children.

The source material was blood. The receptors come from a boy between 5 and 17 years old in good health. The CDR3 runs from the conserved cysteine through the conserved F or W. Each record gives: V gene, J gene, D gene, clone size, CDR3 protein, CDR3 DNA. D genes are given only for firm matches. The listing skips clone size in some rows; elsewhere it reads once, few, many or a size class.

v_gene: TRBV28
j_gene: TRBJ2-7
d_gene: NA
abundance: NA
CDR3aa: CASSSRSEQYF
CDR3nt: TGTGCCAGCAGTAGCCGTTCCGAGCAGTACTTC

v_gene: TRBV7-6
j_gene: TRBJ2-7
d_gene: NA
abundance: few
CDR3aa: CASSLAAPESGSYEQYF
CDR3nt: TGTGCCAGCAGCTTAGCGGCCCCCGAATCAGGGAGCTACGAGCAGTACTTC

v_gene: TRBV6-5
j_gene: TRBJ2-7
d_gene: TRBD1
abundance: few
CDR3aa: CASSYSRDRGGAGVEQYF
CDR3nt: TGTGCCAGCAGTTATTCTCGGGACAGGGGAGGAGCGGGTGTGGAGCAGTACTTC

v_gene: TRBV30
j_gene: TRBJ2-7
d_gene: TRBD2
abundance: few
CDR3aa: CAWSVAWTSGASYEQYF
CDR3nt: TGTGCCTGGAGTGTAGCCTGGACTAGCGGGGCATCCTACGAGCAGTACTTC

v_gene: TRBV19
j_gene: TRBJ1-1
d_gene: NA
abundance: NA
CDR3aa: CASSKTETEAFF
CDR3nt: TGTGCCAGTAGTAAGACAGAAACTGAAGCTTTCTTT

v_gene: TRBV24-1
j_gene: TRBJ1-2
d_gene: NA
abundance: NA
CDR3aa: CATSVDNLNYGYTF
CDR3nt: TGTGCCACCAGTGTGGACAATCTTAACTATGGCTACACCTTC

v_gene: TRBV3-1
j_gene: TRBJ2-1
d_gene: NA
abundance: NA
CDR3aa: CASSQTGYNEQFF
CDR3nt: TGTGCCAGCAGCCAGACGGGTTACAATGAGCAGTTCTTC

v_gene: TRBV6-1
j_gene: TRBJ2-1
d_gene: TRBD2
abundance: once
CDR3aa: CASSPRLAGHSYNEQFF
CDR3nt: TGTGCCAGCAGCCCCAGACTAGCGGGACACTCCTACAATGAGCAGTTCTTC

v_gene: TRBV20-1
j_gene: TRBJ2-7
d_gene: TRBD2
abundance: NA
CDR3aa: CSARHRLAGDRSYEQYF
CDR3nt: TGCAGTGCTAGACATCGACTAGCGGGAGATCGGTCCTACGAGCAGTACTTC

v_gene: TRBV28
j_gene: TRBJ2-7
d_gene: NA
abundance: NA
CDR3aa: CDSSSMPSGTHLTYEQYF
CDR3nt: TGTGACAGCAGTTCCATGCCTTCCGGGACGCACTTAACCTACGAGCAGTACTTC

v_gene: TRBV2
j_gene: TRBJ1-2
d_gene: TRBD1
abundance: few
CDR3aa: CAGTSTGGVGYTF
CDR3nt: TGTGCCGGGACCTCGACAGGGGGCGTCGGCTACACCTTC

v_gene: TRBV6-5
j_gene: TRBJ1-3
d_gene: NA
abundance: few
CDR3aa: CASSYSFRSGNTIYF
CDR3nt: TGTGCCAGCAGTTACTCTTTCCGCTCTGGAAACACCATATATTTT

v_gene: TRBV9
j_gene: TRBJ2-1
d_gene: NA
abundance: few
CDR3aa: CASSKSGIPYNEQFF
CDR3nt: TGTGCCAGCAGCAAGAGCGGTATACCCTACAATGAGCAGTTCTTC

v_gene: TRBV27
j_gene: TRBJ2-1
d_gene: NA
abundance: few
CDR3aa: CASSLSVESSYNEQFF
CDR3nt: TGTGCCAGCAGTTTATCGGTCGAGAGCTCCTACAATGAGCAGTTCTTC

v_gene: TRBV6-1
j_gene: TRBJ2-3
d_gene: TRBD1
abundance: NA
CDR3aa: CASSFGPGGSTDTQYF
CDR3nt: TGTGCCAGCAGTTTCGGTCCAGGGGGTAGCACAGATACGCAGTATTTT

v_gene: TRBV4-3
j_gene: TRBJ1-6
d_gene: NA
abundance: NA
CDR3aa: CASNRYRIGDSPLHF
CDR3nt: TGCGCCAGCAATAGGTATAGGATAGGGGACTCACCCCTCCACTTT

v_gene: TRBV25-1
j_gene: TRBJ2-7
d_gene: NA
abundance: NA
CDR3aa: CASSVGGGGRGYEQYF
CDR3nt: TGTGCCAGCAGTGTAGGAGGGGGGGGGCGCGGCTACGAGCAGTACTTC

v_gene: TRBV19
j_gene: TRBJ1-4
d_gene: NA
abundance: few
CDR3aa: CASSIPIGLGEKLFF
CDR3nt: TGTGCCAGTAGTATCCCCATCGGGCTTGGTGAAAAACTGTTTTTT

v_gene: TRBV6-6
j_gene: TRBJ1-1
d_gene: NA
abundance: few
CDR3aa: CASRHREGAEAFF
CDR3nt: TGTGCCAGCAGACACAGGGAAGGGGCTGAAGCTTTCTTT

v_gene: TRBV29-1
j_gene: TRBJ2-7
d_gene: NA
abundance: NA
CDR3aa: CSVEEAGRTYEQYF
CDR3nt: TGCAGCGTTGAAGAGGCAGGGAGAACCTACGAGCAGTACTTC

v_gene: TRBV6-1
j_gene: TRBJ1-1
d_gene: NA
abundance: NA
CDR3aa: CASSEKRGEAFF
CDR3nt: TGTGCCAGCAGTGAGAAACGGGGGGAAGCTTTCTTT

v_gene: TRBV5-1
j_gene: TRBJ2-1
d_gene: TRBD2
abundance: NA
CDR3aa: CASRGESSGGARREQFF
CDR3nt: TGCGCCAGCAGAGGGGAGTCTAGCGGGGGGGCCAGGAGGGAGCAGTTCTTC

v_gene: TRBV6-5
j_gene: TRBJ2-1
d_gene: TRBD2
abundance: NA
CDR3aa: CASSYILGRLAGDEQFF
CDR3nt: TGTGCCAGCAGTTATATTTTGGGGCGACTAGCGGGGGATGAGCAGTTCTTC

v_gene: TRBV30
j_gene: TRBJ2-7
d_gene: NA
abundance: NA
CDR3aa: CAWSYSGPYEQYF
CDR3nt: TGTGCCTGGAGTTATTCGGGACCCTACGAGCAGTACTTC

v_gene: TRBV7-9
j_gene: TRBJ1-2
d_gene: NA
abundance: few
CDR3aa: CASSARVHGYTF
CDR3nt: TGTGCCAGCAGTGCGAGGGTGCATGGCTACACCTTC

v_gene: TRBV5-5
j_gene: TRBJ1-4
d_gene: NA
abundance: few
CDR3aa: CASSSKYRGINEKLFF
CDR3nt: TGTGCCAGCAGCTCGAAATACCGGGGGATCAATGAAAAACTGTTTTTT

v_gene: TRBV7-2
j_gene: TRBJ2-5
d_gene: TRBD2
abundance: NA
CDR3aa: CASSLDIERGGETQYF
CDR3nt: TGTGCCAGCAGCTTAGACATAGAGCGGGGAGGAGAGACCCAGTACTTC

v_gene: TRBV10-3
j_gene: TRBJ2-7
d_gene: NA
abundance: few
CDR3aa: CASNPDSSYEQYF
CDR3nt: TGTGCCAGCAATCCGGACAGTTCCTACGAGCAGTACTTC

v_gene: TRBV7-3
j_gene: TRBJ2-1
d_gene: NA
abundance: NA
CDR3aa: CASSRQSPDNEQFF
CDR3nt: TGTGCCAGCAGCCGACAGTCCCCTGACAATGAGCAGTTCTTC

v_gene: TRBV7-2
j_gene: TRBJ1-5
d_gene: NA
abundance: few
CDR3aa: CASSSRGLNQPQHF
CDR3nt: TGTGCCAGCAGCTCAAGGGGCTTAAATCAGCCCCAGCATTTT

v_gene: TRBV12-3/TRBV12-4
j_gene: TRBJ2-5
d_gene: TRBD1
abundance: few
CDR3aa: CASSERTGYQETQYF
CDR3nt: TGTGCCAGCAGCGAAAGGACAGGCTACCAAGAGACCCAGTACTTC

v_gene: TRBV7-2
j_gene: TRBJ1-1
d_gene: NA
abundance: NA
CDR3aa: CASSSSGFLNTEAFF
CDR3nt: TGTGCCAGCAGCTCCTCAGGGTTCCTGAACACTGAAGCTTTCTTT

v_gene: TRBV20-1
j_gene: TRBJ2-5
d_gene: NA
abundance: few
CDR3aa: CSAKRRNQETQYF
CDR3nt: TGCAGTGCCAAACGGCGGAACCAAGAGACCCAGTACTTC

v_gene: TRBV5-8
j_gene: TRBJ2-1
d_gene: NA
abundance: NA
CDR3aa: CASSFEGVGEQFF
CDR3nt: TGTGCCAGCAGCTTTGAGGGAGTGGGTGAGCAGTTCTTC

v_gene: TRBV6-2/TRBV6-3
j_gene: TRBJ2-5
d_gene: NA
abundance: few
CDR3aa: CASDSRGGQETQYF
CDR3nt: TGTGCCAGCGATTCGCGGGGAGGCCAAGAGACCCAGTACTTC

v_gene: TRBV4-3
j_gene: TRBJ1-2
d_gene: NA
abundance: few
CDR3aa: CASSQDGHFGYTF
CDR3nt: TGCGCCAGCAGCCAAGATGGTCATTTTGGCTACACCTTC

v_gene: TRBV6-5
j_gene: TRBJ2-3
d_gene: TRBD2
abundance: NA
CDR3aa: CASSYSLSGRVPDTQYF
CDR3nt: TGTGCCAGCAGTTACTCGCTGAGCGGGAGGGTGCCAGATACGCAGTATTTT

v_gene: TRBV18
j_gene: TRBJ2-7
d_gene: TRBD1
abundance: few
CDR3aa: CASSPGQGREQYF
CDR3nt: TGTGCCAGCTCACCAGGACAGGGGCGCGAGCAGTACTTC

v_gene: TRBV6-5
j_gene: TRBJ2-5
d_gene: TRBD2
abundance: few
CDR3aa: CASSYGLAGVGQETQYF
CDR3nt: TGTGCCAGCAGTTACGGACTAGCGGGAGTCGGGCAGGAGACCCAGTACTTC

v_gene: TRBV20-1
j_gene: TRBJ2-5
d_gene: NA
abundance: NA
CDR3aa: CSARDQKKSVETQYF
CDR3nt: TGCAGTGCTAGAGATCAGAAAAAAAGCGTAGAGACCCAGTACTTC

v_gene: TRBV7-2
j_gene: TRBJ2-7
d_gene: TRBD2
abundance: few
CDR3aa: CASSAQPSGGGYEQYF
CDR3nt: TGTGCCAGCAGCGCCCAACCTAGCGGGGGTGGCTACGAGCAGTACTTC

v_gene: TRBV6-6
j_gene: TRBJ2-2
d_gene: TRBD2
abundance: NA
CDR3aa: CASSSSGGTNTGELFF
CDR3nt: TGTGCCAGCAGCTCTAGCGGGGGAACAAACACCGGGGAGCTGTTTTTT

v_gene: TRBV29-1
j_gene: TRBJ2-6
d_gene: NA
abundance: many
CDR3aa: CSVGGVGDSGANVLTF
CDR3nt: TGCAGCGTTGGCGGCGTCGGGGACTCTGGGGCCAACGTCCTGACTTTC

v_gene: TRBV7-8
j_gene: TRBJ2-5
d_gene: TRBD1
abundance: NA
CDR3aa: CASSSRGREGETQYF
CDR3nt: TGTGCCAGCAGCTCAAGGGGGCGAGAAGGAGAGACCCAGTACTTC

v_gene: TRBV7-2
j_gene: TRBJ1-4
d_gene: NA
abundance: few
CDR3aa: CASSRQVLNEKLFF
CDR3nt: TGTGCCAGCAGCAGACAGGTTTTGAATGAAAAACTGTTTTTT

v_gene: TRBV11-3
j_gene: TRBJ2-1
d_gene: NA
abundance: NA
CDR3aa: CASSWTADNEQFF
CDR3nt: TGTGCCAGCAGCTGGACTGCAGACAATGAGCAGTTCTTC

v_gene: TRBV12-3/TRBV12-4
j_gene: TRBJ1-5
d_gene: NA
abundance: NA
CDR3aa: CASSLDSYQPQHF
CDR3nt: TGTGCCAGCAGTCTGGACAGCTATCAGCCCCAGCATTTT

v_gene: TRBV2
j_gene: TRBJ1-2
d_gene: NA
abundance: few
CDR3aa: CASGRRTDLSSYTF
CDR3nt: TGTGCCAGCGGGCGAAGGACGGACTTATCGAGCTACACCTTC

v_gene: TRBV5-5
j_gene: TRBJ2-7
d_gene: TRBD1
abundance: NA
CDR3aa: CASSYTGTGGEQYF
CDR3nt: TGTGCCAGCAGCTACACCGGGACAGGGGGCGAGCAGTACTTC

v_gene: TRBV24-1
j_gene: TRBJ2-7
d_gene: NA
abundance: NA
CDR3aa: CATSEGRGTYYEQYF
CDR3nt: TGTGCCACCAGTGAAGGTCGCGGGACATATTACGAGCAGTACTTC

v_gene: TRBV20-1
j_gene: TRBJ2-7
d_gene: TRBD2
abundance: NA
CDR3aa: CSASGSAGGYEQYF
CDR3nt: TGCAGTGCTAGTGGGTCCGCGGGGGGGTACGAGCAGTACTTC

v_gene: TRBV12-3/TRBV12-4
j_gene: TRBJ2-7
d_gene: NA
abundance: NA
CDR3aa: CASSPTISYEQYF
CDR3nt: TGTGCCAGCAGCCCGACAATTTCCTACGAGCAGTACTTC

v_gene: TRBV18
j_gene: TRBJ1-6
d_gene: NA
abundance: NA
CDR3aa: CASSPTLVSSNSPLHF
CDR3nt: TGTGCCAGCTCCCCTACTTTGGTCTCGTCTAATTCACCTCTCCACTTT

v_gene: TRBV6-5
j_gene: TRBJ2-7
d_gene: TRBD2
abundance: NA
CDR3aa: CASSGTSMAYEQYF
CDR3nt: TGTGCCAGCAGTGGGACTAGCATGGCCTACGAGCAGTACTTC

v_gene: TRBV5-1
j_gene: TRBJ2-5
d_gene: TRBD2
abundance: few
CDR3aa: CASSLALSSGSGETQYF
CDR3nt: TGCGCCAGCAGCTTGGCCCTATCTAGCGGGAGTGGAGAGACCCAGTACTTC